This T cell receptor beta chain was captured by sequencing in a study of control samples from healthy donors and cancer patients. Germline values: CDR1 SGHDN, CDR2 FVKESK. The CDR3 is 14 residues long. V dropped 4 bases and J dropped 8; count of bases not matched to a gene: 8. Some clones are missing from TCRdb's copy, which holds only in-frame ones; the method was immunoSEQ multiplex PCR. In the table there are more than 100,000 clones, 75% to 95% of which are singletons. The material sequenced was blood. The clonotype was recovered from a young man in good health. The chain carries TRBV14 and TRBJ2-3; TRBD2 matches at 8 bases. The CDR3 reads CASSLAGTLGTQYF. The DNA for the CDR3 is TGTGCCAGCAGCCTAGCGGGAACGCTGGGTACGCAGTATTTT.